This is a list of T cell receptor beta chains from one sample in a study of T-cell memory formation after mild COVID-19. Each CDR3 protein gets one entry after TCRdb re-called the 5' RACE reads with MiXCR. Among 450,000 or so distinct CDR3 sequences, roughly 25% were seen once, and the ten largest hold 12%. The material sequenced was PBMCs or a T cell subset sorted from them (not recorded which). These receptor sequences come from an adult woman who had mild COVID-19 (a few samples of this study predate the infection). Cell type and time point are not known. Both conserved end residues are part of each CDR3. A D gene is named only where the DNA matches it firmly. Only some rows state a clone size, as once, few, many or a class for expanded clones.

TRBV20-1	.	.	TRBJ2-3	TGCAGTGCTAGAGTGAGCCAATCTAGCACAGATACGCAGTATTTT	CSARVSQSSTDTQYF
TRBV10-3	.	few	TRBJ1-1	TGTGCCATCAGTGAGTCGACAGCAGCCTTAAGGGGGGCTTTCTTT	CAISESTAALRGAFF
TRBV5-5	TRBD1	.	TRBJ2-2	TGTGCCAGCAGCTTGAGGGGGCAGGCCACCGGGGAGCTGTTTTTT	CASSLRGQATGELFF
TRBV29-1	.	once	TRBJ2-3	TGCAGCGTCCCAATGGGGGGAGGCCCAATGGATACGCAGTATTTT	CSVPMGGGPMDTQYF
TRBV20-1	.	many	TRBJ1-3	TGCAGTGCTAGAGGAGGGACTGGAAACACCATATATTTT	CSARGGTGNTIYF
TRBV7-9	.	.	TRBJ2-1	TGTGCCAGCAGCTTTGGGACTGACAATGAGCAGTTCTTC	CASSFGTDNEQFF
TRBV20-1	TRBD1	many	TRBJ2-2	TGCAGTGCTAGAGATCAAGCAGGGGGCGACATCGGGGAGCTGTTTTTT	CSARDQAGGDIGELFF
TRBV7-9	TRBD2	.	TRBJ2-1	TGTGCCAGCAGCCCCGGACTAGCGGGACAGCAGTTCTTC	CASSPGLAGQQFF
TRBV6-6	TRBD2	.	TRBJ2-3	TGTGCCAGCAGACCGCTGGGCGGGGGGAACACAGATACGCAGTATTTT	CASRPLGGGNTDTQYF
TRBV18	TRBD2	.	TRBJ2-1	TGTGCCAGCTCACCGCCGGGACTAGCTACGGGGGAGCAGTTCTTC	CASSPPGLATGEQFF
TRBV9	TRBD2	few	TRBJ2-1	TGTGCCAGCAGCGTACTACCGGGACTAGCGGGGGGTAGTTCCTACAATGAGCAGTTCTTC	CASSVLPGLAGGSSYNEQFF
TRBV5-1	.	few	TRBJ2-7	TGCGCCAGCAGCATAAGGCCATCCGAGGGCGCATTCCCCTACGAGCAGTACTTC	CASSIRPSEGAFPYEQYF
TRBV7-8	.	.	TRBJ2-1	TGTGCCAGCAGCTCACACAGGTTACGCTCCTACAATGAGCAGTTCTTC	CASSSHRLRSYNEQFF
TRBV4-1	.	.	TRBJ2-3	TGCGCCAGCAGCCAAGAGGGACCTCGAGATACGCAGTATTTT	CASSQEGPRDTQYF
TRBV5-4	TRBD1	few	TRBJ2-3	TGTGCCAGCAGCTTGTGGACAGGGGGAACAGATACGCAGTATTTT	CASSLWTGGTDTQYF
TRBV7-9	TRBD1	few	TRBJ2-7	TGTGCCAGCAGCTTGGGACAGGGGTCCCAGATCGAGCAGTACTTC	CASSLGQGSQIEQYF
TRBV20-1	TRBD1	.	TRBJ1-6	TGCAGTGCTGCACAGGGGGCATCTGGCTCACCCCTCCACTTT	CSAAQGASGSPLHF
TRBV2	TRBD2	few	TRBJ2-1	TGTGCCAGCAGGGGAGACGGGACTAACTACAATGAGCAGTTCTTC	CASRGDGTNYNEQFF